This T cell receptor beta chain was sequenced for a study of blood T cell repertoires in COVID-19. The overall study: Sites across the United States, Italy and Spain contributed samples from acute and convalescent COVID-19.

TCRdb keeps only in-frame clones here, not all; method: immunoSEQ multiplex PCR. The sample has under 300,000 clones, roughly four fifths seen once; the top ten hold 8% to 9.5%. The CDR3 runs 14 residues. From germline, CDR1 is SNHLY and CDR2 FYNNEI. V lost 8 bases to trimming and J lost 0 bases, with 14 bases between them. Sequencing was carried out using peripheral blood. This sequence was found in a woman aged 50 to 60 who had recovered from COVID-19. The V gene is TRBV2, the J gene TRBJ2-7, with D possibly TRBD2 on 7 matching bases. The CDR3 DNA is TGTGCCAGCCTCCGGGGGGACACCTCCTACGAGCAGTACTTC. It yields the protein CASLRGDTSYEQYF.